A selection of T cell receptor beta chains follows, all from one sample in a study of blood T cell repertoires in COVID-19. TCRdb's copy holds only in-frame clones and misses some; the assay was immunoSEQ multiplex PCR. The data show hundreds of thousands of clones, about nine tenths seen once. Sequences were obtained from peripheral blood. These receptor sequences come from a woman aged 30 to 39 with active or convalescent COVID-19. The CDR3 runs from the conserved cysteine through the conserved F or W. The D gene is left open where the match is weak. Size is omitted from some rows. Given values are once, few, many or a class for expanded clones.

V: TRBV6-5
length: 16
J: TRBJ2-7
size: NA
D: TRBD2
DNA: TGTGCCAGCAGTTACTCGGGGCGGGGGGCTTCCTACGAGCAGTACTTC
CDR3: CASSYSGRGASYEQYF

V: TRBV27
length: 13
J: TRBJ1-1
size: NA
D: NA
DNA: TGTGCCAGCAGTTTATCGACTGCCCAAGTGATGGTCTTT
CDR3: CASSLSTAQVMVF

V: TRBV2
length: 13
J: TRBJ1-1
size: NA
D: NA
DNA: TGTGCCAGCAGTGAGGGCTTTGCCACTGAAGCTTTCTTT
CDR3: CASSEGFATEAFF

V: TRBV9
length: 13
J: TRBJ2-2
size: once
D: NA
DNA: TGTGCCAGCAGTGCGTTAGGGGATGGGGAGCTGTTTTTT
CDR3: CASSALGDGELFF

V: TRBV4-2
length: 15
J: TRBJ1-2
size: NA
D: NA
DNA: TGTGCCAGCAGCCAAGACCACCCGGGGGGCTATGGCTACACCTTC
CDR3: CASSQDHPGGYGYTF

V: TRBV18
length: 13
J: TRBJ1-1
size: NA
D: NA
DNA: TGTGCCAGCTCACCAATAGAGAACACTGAAGCTTTCTTT
CDR3: CASSPIENTEAFF

V: TRBV5-8
length: 20
J: TRBJ2-1
size: NA
D: NA
DNA: TGTGCCAGCAGCGGTGTGGGCTCGGGCGGGCCCCTGAGCTCCTACAATGAGCAGTTCTTC
CDR3: CASSGVGSGGPLSSYNEQFF

V: TRBV5-8
length: 13
J: TRBJ2-5
size: NA
D: NA
DNA: TGTGCCAGCAGCGGAACAGGGCAAGAGACCCAGTACTTC
CDR3: CASSGTGQETQYF

V: TRBV10-3
length: 16
J: TRBJ1-2
size: once
D: NA
DNA: TGTGCCATCAGTGAGTCCGCAGGATCTGCTAACTATGGCTACACCTTC
CDR3: CAISESAGSANYGYTF

V: TRBV4-1
length: 16
J: TRBJ2-7
size: NA
D: TRBD2
DNA: TGCGCCAGCAGCCGACACCTAGCGGGGGAGTCCTACGAGCAGTACTTC
CDR3: CASSRHLAGESYEQYF

V: TRBV5-1
length: 17
J: TRBJ1-1
size: NA
D: TRBD1
DNA: TGCGCCAGCAGCGCCGGGACAGGGGTCTTCGGGAACACTGAAGCTTTCTTT
CDR3: CASSAGTGVFGNTEAFF

V: TRBV29-1
length: 12
J: TRBJ2-7
size: NA
D: TRBD1
DNA: TGCAGCGTTGGACAGGGAACCCACGAGCAGTACTTC
CDR3: CSVGQGTHEQYF

V: TRBV7-9
length: 12
J: TRBJ1-3
size: NA
D: NA
DNA: TGTGCCAGCAGCTTAGAGAGTAACACCATATATTTT
CDR3: CASSLESNTIYF

V: TRBV6-1
length: 14
J: TRBJ1-1
size: NA
D: NA
DNA: TGTGCCAGCAGTGAAGCAGGGAGGGGCACTGAAGCTTTCTTT
CDR3: CASSEAGRGTEAFF

V: TRBV7-2
length: 16
J: TRBJ2-3
size: NA
D: NA
DNA: TGTGCCAGCAGCTTCGGGGGACCGATGAGCACAGATACGCAGTATTTT
CDR3: CASSFGGPMSTDTQYF

V: TRBV27
length: 16
J: TRBJ1-6
size: few
D: TRBD1
DNA: TGTGCCAGCAGTTTAGTTGGAATCGACAGGGGTACCCCCCTCCACTTT
CDR3: CASSLVGIDRGTPLHF

V: TRBV19
length: 17
J: TRBJ2-1
size: NA
D: NA
DNA: TGTGCCAGTAGTCAAGGGACCGGACAGGTCGGGGGTAATGAGCAGTTCTTC
CDR3: CASSQGTGQVGGNEQFF

V: TRBV6-5
length: 13
J: TRBJ2-3
size: once
D: NA
DNA: TGTGCCAGCACCCCTCCGGGAACAGATACGCAGTATTTT
CDR3: CASTPPGTDTQYF

V: TRBV25-1
length: 15
J: TRBJ1-4
size: NA
D: TRBD1
DNA: TGTGCCAGCAGTCGGGTAGGACAGGGTTTTGAAAAACTGTTTTTT
CDR3: CASSRVGQGFEKLFF

V: TRBV2
length: 15
J: TRBJ2-5
size: NA
D: TRBD2
DNA: TGTGCCAGCAGCGCGAGCGGGAGCAGGCAAGAGACCCAGTACTTC
CDR3: CASSASGSRQETQYF

V: TRBV10-3
length: 18
J: TRBJ2-1
size: NA
D: TRBD2
DNA: TGTGCCATCAGCGACTACTTACTAGCGGGAAGCTCCTACAATGAGCAGTTCTTC
CDR3: CAISDYLLAGSSYNEQFF

V: TRBV7-2
length: 17
J: TRBJ1-1
size: NA
D: NA
DNA: TGTGCCAGCTCCCTCCTCCCCACAGGGATTGTGCACACTGAAGCTTTCTTT
CDR3: CASSLLPTGIVHTEAFF

V: TRBV5-1
length: 15
J: TRBJ1-3
size: NA
D: TRBD1
DNA: TGCGCCAGCAGCCAAACAGGGGAATCTGGAAACACCATATATTTT
CDR3: CASSQTGESGNTIYF

V: TRBV27
length: 14
J: TRBJ2-1
size: once
D: NA
DNA: TGTGCCAGCAATGGTCTAGGGGACTACAATGAGCAGTTCTTC
CDR3: CASNGLGDYNEQFF

V: TRBV27
length: 16
J: TRBJ2-3
size: NA
D: TRBD2
DNA: TGTGCCAGCAGCAAAGGGCTGGGAGGGAGCACAGATACGCAGTATTTT
CDR3: CASSKGLGGSTDTQYF

V: TRBV6-4
length: 16
J: TRBJ2-1
size: few
D: TRBD1
DNA: TGTGCCAGCAGTGACTCGGGACAGGGAGACGTCGGTGAGCAGTTCTTC
CDR3: CASSDSGQGDVGEQFF

V: TRBV13
length: 19
J: TRBJ1-3
size: few
D: TRBD1
DNA: TGTGCCAGCAGCCGCCGGGACAGGAAAAGCCATAACTCTGGAAACACCATATATTTT
CDR3: CASSRRDRKSHNSGNTIYF

V: TRBV20-1
length: 13
J: TRBJ1-1
size: once
D: NA
DNA: TGCAGTGCTAGTTGGACAGCCAACACTGAAGCTTTCTTT
CDR3: CSASWTANTEAFF

V: TRBV4-2
length: 13
J: TRBJ1-4
size: NA
D: NA
DNA: TGTGCCAGCAGCCAACAGCAGGGAGAAAAACTGTTTTTT
CDR3: CASSQQQGEKLFF

V: TRBV11-1
length: 15
J: TRBJ1-5
size: NA
D: TRBD1
DNA: TGTGCCAGCAGCCGTACAGGGGATAGCAATCAGCCCCAGCATTTT
CDR3: CASSRTGDSNQPQHF

V: TRBV5-1
length: 14
J: TRBJ2-7
size: NA
D: TRBD1
DNA: TGCGCCAGCGGGGGACAGCAAGCCCCCTACGAGCAGTACTTC
CDR3: CASGGQQAPYEQYF

V: TRBV5-4
length: 14
J: TRBJ1-4
size: NA
D: NA
DNA: TGTGCCAGCAGCTTGAGGAGGGATAATGAAAAACTGTTTTTT
CDR3: CASSLRRDNEKLFF

V: TRBV7-9
length: 15
J: TRBJ2-2
size: NA
D: NA
DNA: TGTGCCAGCAGCTTTGCCAGGGCTTACACCGGGGAGCTGTTTTTT
CDR3: CASSFARAYTGELFF

V: TRBV6-5
length: 12
J: TRBJ2-1
size: few
D: NA
DNA: TGTGCCAGCAGTCTCCGGGGCAATGAGCAGTTCTTC
CDR3: CASSLRGNEQFF

V: TRBV19
length: 11
J: TRBJ2-2
size: NA
D: NA
DNA: TGTGCCAGTAGGCGCACCGGGGAGCTGTTTTTT
CDR3: CASRRTGELFF

V: TRBV19
length: 12
J: TRBJ1-2
size: NA
D: TRBD1
DNA: TGTGCCAGTTGGGGACAGGACTATGGCTACACCTTC
CDR3: CASWGQDYGYTF

V: TRBV5-4
length: 17
J: TRBJ1-4
size: NA
D: TRBD1
DNA: TGTGCCAGCAGCTTGGGGGGACAGGCAACAACTAATGAAAAACTGTTTTTT
CDR3: CASSLGGQATTNEKLFF

V: TRBV19
length: 14
J: TRBJ2-4
size: NA
D: TRBD2
DNA: TGTGCCAGTAGTGAGATGGGGGGGTCAGGGAAGACGAACTTC
CDR3: CASSEMGGSGKTNF

V: TRBV6-5
length: 14
J: TRBJ2-2
size: few
D: TRBD1
DNA: TGTGCCAGCAGTTACGGGACAGACACCGGGGAGCTGTTTTTT
CDR3: CASSYGTDTGELFF

V: TRBV11-3
length: 14
J: TRBJ2-7
size: once
D: TRBD1
DNA: TGTGCCAGCAGCGTGGGACAGGGGAGCGACGAGCAGTACTTC
CDR3: CASSVGQGSDEQYF

V: TRBV6-5
length: 16
J: TRBJ1-6
size: NA
D: TRBD1
DNA: TGTGCCAGCAGTTACCGACGGACAGGGAAAAATTCACCCCTCCACTTT
CDR3: CASSYRRTGKNSPLHF

V: TRBV10-3
length: 13
J: TRBJ1-2
size: NA
D: NA
DNA: TGTGCCATCAGTGAGGCACAGGGCGATGGCTACACCTTC
CDR3: CAISEAQGDGYTF

V: TRBV7-8
length: 15
J: TRBJ2-5
size: NA
D: NA
DNA: TGTGCCAGCAGCTTATTCTCGGTTAGGCGGGAGACCCAGTACTTC
CDR3: CASSLFSVRRETQYF